This TCR beta chain appears in the sequencing data of a study of CD8+ T cells in alopecia areata. From PBMCs, CD4+ and CD8+ T cells were sorted. Extracted RNA was reverse transcribed into cDNA, the sequencing template. Assay used: immunoSEQ multiplex PCR; TCRdb lists only in-frame clones, some missing. The sample includes 110,000 to 150,000 clones, about half of them seen just once. V shed 2 bases and J shed 5 bases, with 16 bases lying between them. Germline loops: CDR1 SGDLS, CDR2 YYNGEE. This CDR3 is 16 amino acids long. The sample was CD4+ T cells sorted from blood, taken at week 0. The source is a human donor with alopecia areata. The chain carries TRBV9 and TRBJ2-2, with TRBD1 as a possible D gene (6 bases). CDR3 sequence reads: CASSVKSTGVTGELFF. Written as DNA, the CDR3 is TGTGCCAGCAGCGTTAAGTCGACAGGAGTAACCGGGGAGCTGTTTTTT.